Listed below are T cell receptor beta chains from one sample, sequenced in a study of blood T cells in healthy people across ages. MiXCR was run by TCRdb on the 5' RACE reads, yielding one entry per CDR3 protein. The sample carries some 760,000 distinct CDR3 sequences, roughly 25% recorded once. The sample was also linked to a second study, of T cells of mothers and their children.

The sequenced sample was blood. All receptors come from a boy aged 10-17 years in good health. Each CDR3 is given with its conserved first and last residue. The D gene is left open where the match is weak. A clone size is listed for some rows: how often the clone was seen (once, few, many), or a class if it is expanded.

abundance: -; d_gene: TRBD2; v_gene: TRBV9; j_gene: TRBJ2-5; CDR3nt: TGTGCCAGCAGCGTAGACCTAGCGGGAGAAGGGTTCTTC; CDR3aa: CASSVDLAGEGFF
abundance: -; d_gene: TRBD1; v_gene: TRBV3-1; j_gene: TRBJ2-1; CDR3nt: TGTGCCAGCAGCCAAGATCGTGTCAGGGGGCTATACAATGAGCAGTTCTTC; CDR3aa: CASSQDRVRGLYNEQFF
abundance: few; d_gene: -; v_gene: TRBV29-1; j_gene: TRBJ1-1; CDR3nt: TGCAGCGTTGTCCTCGGCGGGCCTGAAGCTTTCTTT; CDR3aa: CSVVLGGPEAFF
abundance: -; d_gene: -; v_gene: TRBV20-1; j_gene: TRBJ2-7; CDR3nt: TGCAGTGCTAGCCCAGTATCCCTCCCCTACGAGCAGTACTTC; CDR3aa: CSASPVSLPYEQYF
abundance: -; d_gene: -; v_gene: TRBV2; j_gene: TRBJ2-5; CDR3nt: TGTGCCAGCAGGCCCAGGGTTCCCCAAGAGACCCAGTACTTC; CDR3aa: CASRPRVPQETQYF
abundance: few; d_gene: -; v_gene: TRBV6-6; j_gene: TRBJ2-7; CDR3nt: TGTGCCAGCAGGTCTAGCTCCTACGAGCAGTACTTC; CDR3aa: CASRSSSYEQYF
abundance: few; d_gene: TRBD2; v_gene: TRBV20-1; j_gene: TRBJ2-3; CDR3nt: TGCAGTGCTAGTCGAAGTAGCGGGAGCGGCACAGATACGCAGTATTTT; CDR3aa: CSASRSSGSGTDTQYF
abundance: -; d_gene: -; v_gene: TRBV6-5; j_gene: TRBJ2-5; CDR3nt: TGTGCCAGCAGTTACGAAGGTCTCTCCCCTGAGACCCAGTACTTC; CDR3aa: CASSYEGLSPETQYF
abundance: -; d_gene: TRBD1; v_gene: TRBV29-1; j_gene: TRBJ2-7; CDR3nt: TGCAGCGGGGCGGGGACAGGGTTAAACGAGCAGTACTTC; CDR3aa: CSGAGTGLNEQYF
abundance: few; d_gene: TRBD1; v_gene: TRBV12-3/TRBV12-4; j_gene: TRBJ2-3; CDR3nt: TGTGCCAGCTGGGAGACAGGGGGCGAACTAGATACGCAGTATTTT; CDR3aa: CASWETGGELDTQYF
abundance: -; d_gene: -; v_gene: TRBV2; j_gene: TRBJ2-5; CDR3nt: TGTGCCAGCAGCCAACAGGGTTTGATGTGGGAGCAGTACTTC; CDR3aa: CASSQQGLMWEQYF
abundance: -; d_gene: -; v_gene: TRBV20-1; j_gene: TRBJ2-1; CDR3nt: TGCAGTGCTAGCCTATCTAGCGAGGTTGAGCAGTTCTTC; CDR3aa: CSASLSSEVEQFF
abundance: few; d_gene: TRBD2; v_gene: TRBV20-1; j_gene: TRBJ2-1; CDR3nt: TGCAGTGCTAGTGGGACTAGCGAAAATGAGCAGTTCTTC; CDR3aa: CSASGTSENEQFF
abundance: -; d_gene: -; v_gene: TRBV14; j_gene: TRBJ1-3; CDR3nt: TGTGCCAGCAGCCCGCGGATCGTCTCTGGAAACACCATATATTTT; CDR3aa: CASSPRIVSGNTIYF
abundance: -; d_gene: -; v_gene: TRBV7-2; j_gene: TRBJ2-1; CDR3nt: TGTGCCAGCAGCCCAGTCGTGGTCGATGAGCAGTTCTTC; CDR3aa: CASSPVVVDEQFF
abundance: few; d_gene: TRBD1; v_gene: TRBV4-2; j_gene: TRBJ2-7; CDR3nt: TGTGCCAGCAGCCAAGATGAGGGACAGGGCGCCTACGAGCAGTACTTC; CDR3aa: CASSQDEGQGAYEQYF
abundance: -; d_gene: -; v_gene: TRBV7-9; j_gene: TRBJ1-5; CDR3nt: TGTGCCAGCAGCTTATTAGGACAAAGCAATCAGCCCCAGCATTTT; CDR3aa: CASSLLGQSNQPQHF
abundance: many; d_gene: -; v_gene: TRBV11-2; j_gene: TRBJ1-3; CDR3nt: TGTGCCAGCAGCTCCGGACAGAACTCTGGAAACACCATATATTTT; CDR3aa: CASSSGQNSGNTIYF
abundance: -; d_gene: TRBD1; v_gene: TRBV20-1; j_gene: TRBJ2-7; CDR3nt: TGCAGTGCTCTATGGACAGGGTGGGACGAGCAGTACTTC; CDR3aa: CSALWTGWDEQYF
abundance: -; d_gene: TRBD2; v_gene: TRBV20-1; j_gene: TRBJ2-5; CDR3nt: TGCAGTGCTGCCACCGGGACTAGCCTCCAAGAGACCCAGTACTTC; CDR3aa: CSAATGTSLQETQYF
abundance: few; d_gene: -; v_gene: TRBV12-3/TRBV12-4; j_gene: TRBJ2-7; CDR3nt: TGTGCCAGCAGTTTAGGTCTAGCTAGCAACGAGCAGTACTTC; CDR3aa: CASSLGLASNEQYF
abundance: few; d_gene: -; v_gene: TRBV24-1; j_gene: TRBJ1-2; CDR3nt: TGTGCCACCAGTGATTCCCTTTCGACCGATTACTATGGCTACACCTTC; CDR3aa: CATSDSLSTDYYGYTF
abundance: -; d_gene: -; v_gene: TRBV7-6; j_gene: TRBJ2-5; CDR3nt: TGTGCCAGCAGCCGAGGCCCCACCAGAGAAGAGACCCAGTACTTC; CDR3aa: CASSRGPTREETQYF
abundance: -; d_gene: TRBD1; v_gene: TRBV28; j_gene: TRBJ2-5; CDR3nt: TGTGCCAGCAGTACGACCGGGACAGGGGGAAAGACCCAGTACTTC; CDR3aa: CASSTTGTGGKTQYF
abundance: -; d_gene: -; v_gene: TRBV10-3; j_gene: TRBJ2-3; CDR3nt: TGTGCCATCAGTGAGTGGGTAGGGAGTAGCACAGATACGCAGTATTTT; CDR3aa: CAISEWVGSSTDTQYF
abundance: few; d_gene: -; v_gene: TRBV20-1; j_gene: TRBJ2-1; CDR3nt: TGCAGTGCTAGGAAGCCTAGCTCCTACAATGAGCAGTTCTTC; CDR3aa: CSARKPSSYNEQFF
abundance: few; d_gene: -; v_gene: TRBV29-1; j_gene: TRBJ2-5; CDR3nt: TGCAGCGTTGAAGAGTCAGGGGGGAGAGAGACCCAGTACTTC; CDR3aa: CSVEESGGRETQYF
abundance: many; d_gene: -; v_gene: TRBV20-1; j_gene: TRBJ1-4; CDR3nt: TGCAGTGCTAGAAGGGGTCAGGGTGATGAAAAACTGTTTTTT; CDR3aa: CSARRGQGDEKLFF
abundance: -; d_gene: -; v_gene: TRBV21-1; j_gene: TRBJ2-1; CDR3nt: TGTGCCAGCAGCGCCAGTGCGGGGGGGCCCTACAATGAGCAGTTCTTC; CDR3aa: CASSASAGGPYNEQFF
abundance: few; d_gene: -; v_gene: TRBV6-1; j_gene: TRBJ2-3; CDR3nt: TGTGCCAGCAGTGAAGCCGGGCAGGCTAGCACAGGTACGCAGTATTTT; CDR3aa: CASSEAGQASTGTQYF
abundance: -; d_gene: TRBD2; v_gene: TRBV4-1; j_gene: TRBJ2-3; CDR3nt: TGCGCCAGCAGCCACGGTGGCGGGAGTTTTCAAGATACGCAGTATTTT; CDR3aa: CASSHGGGSFQDTQYF
abundance: -; d_gene: TRBD1; v_gene: TRBV7-9; j_gene: TRBJ2-1; CDR3nt: TGTGCCAGCAGCCCCCTGGACAGGCCCTACAATGAGCAGTTCTTC; CDR3aa: CASSPLDRPYNEQFF
abundance: few; d_gene: TRBD2; v_gene: TRBV29-1; j_gene: TRBJ2-1; CDR3nt: TGCAGCGTTGAAGAGGGCGGGAGGGGCAATGAGCAGTTCTTC; CDR3aa: CSVEEGGRGNEQFF
abundance: -; d_gene: -; v_gene: TRBV3-1; j_gene: TRBJ1-5; CDR3nt: TGTGCCAGCAGCCAAGATTCCTCCGGGGGTCCGCCCCAGCATTTT; CDR3aa: CASSQDSSGGPPQHF
abundance: few; d_gene: -; v_gene: TRBV20-1; j_gene: TRBJ2-5; CDR3nt: TGCAGTGCTAAAATAGGGACTCAAGAGACCCAGTACTTC; CDR3aa: CSAKIGTQETQYF
abundance: -; d_gene: -; v_gene: TRBV5-1; j_gene: TRBJ2-6; CDR3nt: TGCGCCAGCAGCTCAGGGGGGGATGGACGGGCCAACGTCCTGACTTTC; CDR3aa: CASSSGGDGRANVLTF
abundance: few; d_gene: TRBD1; v_gene: TRBV2; j_gene: TRBJ2-3; CDR3nt: TGTGCCAGCAGTAACAGGGGAAAGGCAGATACGCAGTATTTT; CDR3aa: CASSNRGKADTQYF
abundance: -; d_gene: -; v_gene: TRBV7-9; j_gene: TRBJ2-5; CDR3nt: TGTGCCAGCAGCTTAGGGCCCGGAGAGCAGTACTTC; CDR3aa: CASSLGPGEQYF
abundance: few; d_gene: -; v_gene: TRBV7-9; j_gene: TRBJ1-2; CDR3nt: TGTGCCAGCAGACCAGAAGGTGGCAGGGCGGCTAACTATGGCTACACCTTC; CDR3aa: CASRPEGGRAANYGYTF
abundance: once; d_gene: -; v_gene: TRBV12-3/TRBV12-4; j_gene: TRBJ1-1; CDR3nt: TGTGCCAGCAGTTTCGGGGGGGGTTCGACTGAAGCTTTCTTT; CDR3aa: CASSFGGGSTEAFF
abundance: few; d_gene: -; v_gene: TRBV7-9; j_gene: TRBJ1-4; CDR3nt: TGTGCCAGCAGCTTTGCAGGGGATCGGAATGAAAAACTGTTTTTT; CDR3aa: CASSFAGDRNEKLFF
abundance: few; d_gene: TRBD1; v_gene: TRBV6-2/TRBV6-3; j_gene: TRBJ2-7; CDR3nt: TGTGCCAGCAGTTATTCGACAGGGTACGGCTACGAGCAGTACTTC; CDR3aa: CASSYSTGYGYEQYF